This TCR beta chain comes out of a study of cytomegalovirus exposure and HLA in healthy donors. General study findings and limits: The classifier was said to identify cytomegalovirus status with high specificity and sensitivity.

CDR3 length: 13 amino acids. Trimming shortened V by 3 bases and J by 3 bases, and 8 bases separated the two germline ends. The germline gives CDR1 MNHNS, CDR2 SASEGT. Worth noting for this clone: The antigen is not known.

PCR was performed using 60 Vbeta and 13 Jbeta primers. Clones were read by immunoSEQ multiplex PCR, and TCRdb kept only the in-frame ones, dropping some. The sample records about 150,000 clones, around 75% being singletons. The chain employs TRBV6-1 and TRBJ2-5, with D possibly TRBD1 on 5 matching bases. Sequencing used PBMCs. The source of this sequence is a middle-aged woman in good health and CMV-seronegative. DNA of the CDR3: TGTGCCAGCAGTGAGACAGTTGAAGAGACCCAGTACTTC. It encodes CASSETVEETQYF.